Listed here are 22 T cell receptor beta chains from one sample, sequenced in a study of cytomegalovirus exposure and HLA in healthy donors. The PCR had 60 Vbeta and 13 Jbeta primers. Produced via immunoSEQ multiplex PCR; TCRdb's table is partial and in-frame only. The sample has tens of thousands of clones; 84% are singletons. Material: PBMCs. These receptors were taken from a man between 65 and 85 years old in good health and CMV-seropositive.

Only one count was recorded for this clone. The chain joins TRBV7-2 to TRBJ1-2; weak D call: TRBD1 (6 bases). The CDR3 covers 15 residues. Trimming took 5 bases from V and 0 from J, leaving 13 bases between them. Germline V CDR1 and CDR2: SGHTA, FQGNSA. The CDR3 sequence is CASSQGHAANYGYTF. The CDR3 bases are TGTGCCAGCAGCCAGGGACACGCAGCTAACTATGGCTACACCTTC.

The count of this clone is one. The chain has TRBV2 and TRBJ2-1; TRBD2 aligns across 7 bases. The J segment lost 4 bases and the V segment lost 8 bases, leaving 8 bases of the junction unmatched. This CDR3 has 14 residues. CDR1 SNHLY and CDR2 FYNNEI come from the germline V gene. CDR3 loop: CASGLAASYNEQFF. The CDR3 region has the DNA TGTGCCAGCGGGCTAGCGGCCTCTTACAATGAGCAGTTCTTC.

The chain couples TRBV7-9 to TRBJ2-7, with D possibly being TRBD1 (7 bases). In germline, CDR1 is SEHNR, CDR2 FQNEAQ (reference sequence). Trimming cost V 9 bases and J 1 base, with 16 bases left between them. The CDR3 covers 14 residues. The CDR3 loop reads CASTGEVASYEQYF. As DNA, the CDR3 is TGTGCCAGTACAGGGGAGGTGGCGTCCTACGAGCAGTACTTC.

This chain joins TRBV6-1 and TRBJ2-7; 11 positions agree with TRBD2. Germline loops: CDR1 MNHNS, CDR2 SASEGT. This CDR3 contains 18 residues. V shed 3 bases, J shed 7 bases, and the junction held 17 bases outside the gene matches. The CDR3, as DNA: TGTGCCAGCAGTGAGGGCAGGGGGACTAGCGGATGGGCCGGGGAGCAGTACTTC. It is translated as CASSEGRGTSGWAGEQYF.

The chain is built from TRBV29-1 and TRBJ1-2; D possibly corresponds to TRBD1 (6 bases). The germline V gene has CDR1 SQVTM and CDR2 ANQGSEA. Deletions cut 6 bases from V and 7 bases from J, with 18 bases between. This CDR3 spans 13 amino acids. CDR3 sequence: CSVGGDNYSGYTF. CDR3 nucleotide sequence: TGCAGCGTCGGGGGGGACAATTACTCTGGCTACACCTTC.

The chain couples TRBV27 to TRBJ2-7; 8 positions match TRBD2. Germline CDR1 MNHEY, CDR2 SMNVEV (reference sequence). V shed 5 bases and J 6 bases; nucleotides not matched to a gene: 9. This CDR3 region has 14 residues. This CDR3 is CASSRGGPPGEQYF. The CDR3 DNA reads TGTGCCAGCAGTCGCGGGGGGCCGCCGGGCGAGCAGTACTTC.

The rearrangement joins TRBV27 to TRBJ2-2; TRBD1 matches at 8 bases. Trimming at V came to 6 bases and at J to 6 bases, leaving 9 bases not matched to a gene. The germline V gene has CDR1 MNHEY and CDR2 SMNVEV (reference sequence). The CDR3 length is 15 residues. The CDR3 coding sequence is TGTGCCAGCAGAGAGACAGGGGAGTTACCCGGGGAGCTGTTTTTT. This codes for CASRETGELPGELFF.

The chain recombines TRBV7-9 with TRBJ2-2, with D perhaps TRBD2 (7 bases). CDR3 length: 14 residues. From germline, CDR1 is SEHNR and CDR2 FQNEAQ (reference sequence). Deletions cut 8 bases from V and 4 bases from J, with 14 bases between. The CDR3 loop is CASPSGGLTGELFF. As DNA, the CDR3 is TGTGCCAGCCCCTCCGGGGGGCTCACCGGGGAGCTGTTTTTT.

The chain joins TRBV9 to TRBJ1-1; TRBD1 might be the D (5 bases). The CDR3 runs 12 residues. Looked up from germline, CDR1 is SGDLS and CDR2 is YYNGEE. The V end was cut by 0 bases, the J end by 8 bases, with 8 bases between. CDR3 sequence reads: CASSVDQGEAFF. The CDR3 bases are TGTGCCAGCAGCGTAGATCAGGGAGAAGCTTTCTTT.

J is TRBJ2-5 and V is TRBV11-1; TRBD1 aligns across 7 bases. Germline V CDR1 and CDR2: SGHAT, FQDESV (reference sequence). V gave up 2 bases and J gave up 7 bases; unmatched junction bases: 4. The CDR3 has 13 amino acids. CDR3 amino acids: CASSLTGERTQYF. The CDR3 nucleotides are TGTGCCAGCAGCTTAACAGGGGAACGGACCCAGTACTTC.

The V and J genes are TRBV7-6 and TRBJ2-2; 8 bases map to TRBD2. Trimming took 3 bases from V and 5 from J; bases not matched to a gene: 5. The CDR3 runs 15 residues. Germline assignment: CDR1 SGHVS and CDR2 FNYEAQ. As DNA, the CDR3 is TGTGCCAGCAGCTTCGGGACTAGTACTACCGGGGAGCTGTTTTTT. Its protein product is CASSFGTSTTGELFF.

The genes are TRBV9 and TRBJ1-1, with TRBD1 identical over 7 bases. There are 15 residues in the CDR3. CDR1 and CDR2 (germline): SGDLS, YYNGEE. The V gene end was trimmed by 4 bases and the J gene end by 3 bases; junction bases not matched to a gene: 9. The CDR3 spells CASSSRTGGDTEAFF. The CDR3, as DNA: TGTGCCAGCAGCTCCCGGACAGGAGGGGACACTGAAGCTTTCTTT.

Of note for this clone: The junction shows a germline mismatch at one end, possibly a read error. Other DNA sequences in this sample translate to the same CDR3. The chain is built from TRBV11-2 and TRBJ2-7, with D perhaps TRBD1 (5 bases). The CDR3 sequence is 13 residues long. The germline CDR1 and CDR2 sequences are SGHAT and FQNNGV. Here the CDR3 DNA reads TGTGCCAGCAGCCTAGACAGATTCTACGAGCAGTACTTC. Its protein is CASSLDRFYEQYF.

The rearrangement links TRBV4-1 to TRBJ1-6; the D is unclear. With 0 bases removed from V and 0 bases from J, the gap between germline ends came to 3 bases. The CDR3 is 15 amino acids. Per germline, CDR1 MGHRA and CDR2 YSYEKL. CDR3 loop: CASSQELSYNSPLHF. The CDR3, as DNA: TGCGCCAGCAGCCAAGAACTCTCCTATAATTCACCCCTCCACTTT.

The J gene is TRBJ2-7, the V gene TRBV28; perhaps TRBD1 as D (6 bases). V was cut by 3 bases and J by 5 bases, with 17 bases left in between. The CDR3 consists of 15 residues. Germline CDR1 and CDR2: MDHEN and SYDVKM. The CDR3 region is CASSFGGQGTDEQYF. CDR3 DNA: TGTGCCAGCAGTTTTGGGGGCCAGGGGACGGACGAGCAGTACTTC.

CDR3 sequence: CASSQTGTGNNIQYF. The CDR3 DNA is TGTGCCAGCAGCCAAACCGGGACAGGAAATAACATTCAGTACTTC. The chain recombines TRBV7-9 with TRBJ2-4, with TRBD1 matching over 8 bases. Germline loops: CDR1 SEHNR, CDR2 FQNEAQ (reference sequence). The CDR3 is made up of 15 amino acids. With V trimmed by 5 bases and J by 7 bases, 10 bases remained unmatched.

The CDR3 sequence is CASSVLAGIYNEQFF. Written as DNA, the CDR3 is TGCGCCAGCAGCGTCCTAGCGGGGATCTACAATGAGCAGTTCTTC. V and J are TRBV4-3 and TRBJ2-1, with 9 bases identical to TRBD2. The CDR3 length is 15 residues. Trimming removed 5 bases from V and 3 bases from J; junction bases left unmatched: 5. From germline, CDR1 is LGHNA and CDR2 YSLEER.

J is TRBJ2-7 and V is TRBV11-2, with D possibly TRBD2 on 6 matching bases. The CDR3 runs 15 residues. The V gene lost 4 bases and the J gene lost 3 bases, with 16 bases spanning the gap. Germline loops: CDR1 SGHAT, CDR2 FQNNGV. The CDR3 nucleotides are TGTGCCAGCAGCTCCCGGGGGACGGCACACTACGAGCAGTACTTC. Its protein product is CASSSRGTAHYEQYF.

The rearrangement links TRBV4-3 to TRBJ2-7; D is ambiguous. The CDR3 covers 15 residues. Germline CDR1 LGHNA, CDR2 YSLEER. Trimming stripped 0 bases from V and 0 bases from J, with 9 bases between. The CDR3 reads CASSQDRISSYEQYF. In nucleotides, the CDR3 is TGCGCCAGCAGCCAAGATCGAATCAGCTCCTACGAGCAGTACTTC.

J is TRBJ1-1 and V is TRBV2; D is perhaps TRBD1 (6 bases). Germline assignment: CDR1 SNHLY and CDR2 FYNNEI. Trimming shortened V by 4 bases and J by 1 base, and 7 bases separated the two germline ends. The CDR3 contains 13 residues. The CDR3 DNA reads TGTGCCAGCAGTGGACAGGAGAACACTGAAGCTTTCTTT. Protein product: CASSGQENTEAFF.

This rearrangement joins TRBV7-9 to TRBJ1-3, with a tentative D call TRBD1 (6 bases). The CDR3 has 13 amino acids. Trimming took 6 bases from V and 2 from J, leaving 8 bases between them. Looked up from germline, CDR1 is SEHNR and CDR2 is FQNEAQ (reference sequence). The CDR3 reads CASRQGPGNTIYF. The CDR3 DNA reads as TGTGCCAGCAGACAGGGCCCTGGAAACACCATATATTTT.

CDR3 loop: CASRTSPKANTGELFF. CDR3 DNA sequence: TGTGCAAGTCGCACATCTCCGAAAGCGAACACCGGGGAGCTGTTTTTT. V and J are TRBV12-2 and TRBJ2-2; the table's D call of TRBD1 was not tested on the DNA. TRBV12-2 represents a pseudogene. The CDR3 spans 16 residues.